This T cell receptor beta chain was obtained from a study of T cell responses to AZD1222 COVID-19 vaccine. Study context: Analysis merged second doses at about 4 or about 12 weeks. Study-wide points: Every sample of the repertoires postdated the peak T cell response.

Concerning this clone itself: Antigen: not known.

TCRdb's table, derived via immunoSEQ multiplex PCR, lists solely in-frame clones and lacks some. The sample has 65,000 to 95,000 clones, around 84% seen once. The CDR3 has 17 residues. Germline V gene sequence: CDR1 LNHDA, CDR2 SQIVND (reference sequence). With V trimmed by 5 bases and J by 0 bases, 11 bases remained unmatched. The chain recombines TRBV19 with TRBJ1-2; 8 nucleotides line up with TRBD1. This sequence was found in an adult in good health. The source material was peripheral blood, sampled on day 0 of AZD1222 vaccination. CDR3 sequence: CASSSSGQAQANYGYTF. The CDR3 bases are TGTGCCAGTAGTTCTTCGGGACAGGCACAGGCTAACTATGGCTACACCTTC.